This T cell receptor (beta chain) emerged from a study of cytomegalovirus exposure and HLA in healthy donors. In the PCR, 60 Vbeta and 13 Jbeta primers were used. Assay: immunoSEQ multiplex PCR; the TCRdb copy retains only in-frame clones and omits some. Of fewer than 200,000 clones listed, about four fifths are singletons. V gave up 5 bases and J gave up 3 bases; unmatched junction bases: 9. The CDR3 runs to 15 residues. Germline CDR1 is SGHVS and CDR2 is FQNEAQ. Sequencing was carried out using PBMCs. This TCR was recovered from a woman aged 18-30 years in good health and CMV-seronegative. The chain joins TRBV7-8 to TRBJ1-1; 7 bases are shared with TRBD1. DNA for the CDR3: TGTGCCAGCAGCCCCACAGGGGACTGGGACACTGAAGCTTTCTTT. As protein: CASSPTGDWDTEAFF.